These 23 T cell receptor beta chains were all obtained from the same sample, sequenced in a study of immune evolution from preneoplasia to lung adenocarcinoma. Measured with immunoSEQ multiplex PCR; TCRdb has only the in-frame clones, and not every one. The sample carries tens of thousands of clones, around three quarters recorded once. The sequencing input was FFPE invasive lung adenocarcinoma tissue. These receptors were obtained from a person between 60 and 69 years old with lung adenocarcinoma.

The genes are TRBV13 and TRBJ2-2, with 10 nucleotides matching TRBD2. The ends lost 0 bases at V and 4 bases at J; junction bases unmatched: 5. The germline CDR1 and CDR2 sequences are PRHDT and FYEKMQ (reference sequence). This CDR3 has 17 amino acids. CDR3 residues: CASSLGLAGALTGELFF. The DNA of the CDR3 is TGTGCCAGCAGCTTAGGGCTAGCGGGAGCCCTCACCGGGGAGCTGTTTTTT.

The chain has TRBV6-1 and TRBJ2-1; 8 nucleotides line up with TRBD1. CDR3 size: 17 residues. V shed 4 bases, J shed 6 bases, and the junction held 14 bases outside the gene matches. The germline V gene encodes CDR1 MNHNS and CDR2 SASEGT. The CDR3 DNA reads TGTGCCAGCAGTGGGACAGGGTCTATTGTCGGGGGCAATGAGCAGTTCTTC. This encodes CASSGTGSIVGGNEQFF.

V is TRBV28 and J is TRBJ2-5, with no clear D. The CDR3 is 14 amino acids. The V gene's germline CDR1 is MDHEN and CDR2 SYDVKM. V lost 4 bases to trimming and J lost 5 bases, with 14 bases between them. CDR3 coding DNA: TGTGCCAGCAGTTCCGTCTTGAATTGGGAGACCCAGTACTTC. Residues: CASSSVLNWETQYF.

The V call is TRBV10-3, the J call TRBJ2-7, with D possibly TRBD1 on 6 matching bases. This CDR3 region has 12 residues. CDR1 is ENHRY and CDR2 is SYGVKD in the germline V gene. Trimming shortened V by 4 bases and J by 3 bases, and 7 bases separated the two germline ends. CDR3 protein: CAISGTDYEQYF. The CDR3 DNA follows: TGTGCCATCAGTGGGACAGACTACGAGCAGTACTTC.

The CDR3: CASSARGGDYGYTF. CDR3 DNA sequence: TGTGCCAGCAGTGCCCGCGGAGGCGACTATGGCTACACCTTC. This chain links TRBV6-4 with TRBJ1-2; unclear D gene. Germline V CDR1 and CDR2: MRHNA, SNTAGT. The CDR3 extends over 14 amino acids. V gave up 4 bases and J gave up 3 bases, with 12 bases separating them.

This clone was recorded a few times. The CDR3 spells CASSPMGRDTQYF. CDR3 DNA sequence: TGTGCCAGCAGTCCAATGGGGCGTGATACGCAGTATTTT. The chain has TRBV27 and TRBJ2-3; D is possibly TRBD1 (5 bases). The CDR3 totals 13 residues. V lost 5 bases and J lost 6, with 12 bases in between. Germline V gives CDR1 MNHEY, CDR2 SMNVEV (reference sequence).

CDR3 coding DNA: TGTGCCAGCAGCTGGGCCTCTTATGGCTACACCTTC. It translates to CASSWASYGYTF. This chain joins TRBV7-2 and TRBJ1-2; D is ambiguous. Germline CDR1 and CDR2: SGHTA and FQGNSA. The CDR3 loop spans 12 amino acids. The V and J ends lost 4 bases and 5 bases respectively, with 8 bases between them. Combining the CDR3 with reference TRBV7-2 and TRBJ1-2 gives the whole variable domain GAGVSQSPSNKVTEKGKDVELRCDPISGHTALYWYRQSLGQGLEFLIYFQGNSAPDKSGLPSDRFSAERTGGSVSTLTIQRTQQEDSAVYLCASSWASYGYTFGSGTRLTVV.

The chain couples TRBV11-2 to TRBJ2-1; D unresolved. V gave up 2 bases and J gave up 7 bases, with 15 bases separating them. The CDR3 is 15 residues long. Germline V gene data show CDR1 as SGHAT and CDR2 as FQNNGV. CDR3 in DNA: TGTGCCAGCAGCTTAAGAATAGACCTGGGGAATGAGCAGTTCTTC. Its protein product is CASSLRIDLGNEQFF.

The V call is TRBV19, the J call TRBJ1-2; 10 positions match TRBD1. The CDR3 loop spans 14 amino acids. Trimming cost V 9 bases and J 4 bases; bases outside gene matches: 8. Germline V lookup: CDR1 LNHDA, CDR2 SQIVND (reference sequence). CDR3 protein: CASRQGATGYGYTF. The CDR3 nucleotides are TGTGCCAGCAGACAGGGGGCGACTGGCTATGGCTACACCTTC.

The genes are TRBV28 and TRBJ1-4; D remains unclear. This CDR3 region has 17 residues. Germline V lookup: CDR1 MDHEN, CDR2 SYDVKM. The V and J ends lost 5 bases and 1 base respectively, with 17 bases between them. CDR3 protein: CASSTPSGRRTNEKLFF. The CDR3 DNA reads as TGTGCCAGCAGTACCCCCAGCGGTCGGAGAACTAATGAAAAACTGTTTTTT.

The chain has TRBV11-2 and TRBJ2-2; D unresolved. CDR1 is SGHAT and CDR2 is FQNNGV in the germline V gene. There are 15 residues in the CDR3. The germline V and J ends were trimmed by 4 bases and 0 bases, with 9 bases remaining between them. CDR3 nucleotides: TGTGCCAGCAGCTACCTGATGACGAACACCGGGGAGCTGTTTTTT. Its protein is CASSYLMTNTGELFF.

The rearrangement joins TRBV13 to TRBJ2-4; the match to TRBD1 covers 8 bases. The J segment lost 0 bases and the V segment lost 3 bases, leaving 4 bases of the junction unmatched. The CDR3 consists of 16 residues. The germline V gene has CDR1 PRHDT and CDR2 FYEKMQ (reference sequence). CDR3 region: CASSLRQGIAKNIQYF. The CDR3 nucleotides read TGTGCCAGCAGCTTGAGACAGGGGATAGCCAAAAACATTCAGTACTTC. Full variable domain (outside the CDR3, taken from reference TRBV13 and TRBJ2-4): AAGVIQSPRHLIKEKRETATLKCYPIPRHDTVYWYQQGPGQDPQFLISFYEKMQSDKGSIPDRFSAQQFSDYHSELNMSSLELGDSALYFCASSLRQGIAKNIQYFGAGTRLSVL.

The chain links TRBV6-5 to TRBJ1-4; D is unresolved. The V end was cut by 5 bases, the J end by 8 bases, with 9 bases between. The CDR3 runs to 12 residues. CDR1 MNHEY and CDR2 SVGAGI come from the germline V gene. CDR3 DNA: TGTGCCAGCAGTCGGCCGCTCGAAAAACTGTTTTTT. It codes for CASSRPLEKLFF.

The CDR3 sequence is CASSPRTGKETQYF. As DNA, the CDR3 is TGTGCCAGCAGCCCTCGGACTGGAAAAGAGACCCAGTACTTC. The genes are TRBV11-3 and TRBJ2-5; weak D call: TRBD2 (5 bases). V lost 5 bases to trimming and J lost 3 bases, with 13 bases between them. Germline V CDR1 and CDR2: SGHNT, YENEEA. The CDR3 spans 14 residues.

The count of this clone is one. The genes are TRBV11-3 and TRBJ2-7, with 7 bases fitting TRBD2. Trimming cost V 1 base and J 6 bases; bases outside gene matches: 12. The germline V gene encodes CDR1 SGHNT and CDR2 YENEEA. This CDR3 contains 16 residues. CDR3 sequence: CASSLGGAQGGGEQYF. For the CDR3, the DNA is TGTGCCAGCAGCTTAGGAGGTGCCCAAGGCGGGGGCGAGCAGTACTTC.

V is TRBV28 and J is TRBJ1-5, with D uncertain. The V gene lost 6 bases and the J gene lost 4 bases, with 10 bases spanning the gap. CDR1 is MDHEN and CDR2 is SYDVKM in the germline V gene. There are 13 residues in the CDR3. CDR3 bases: TGTGCCAGCAGCTACGTAATTAATCAGCCCCAGCATTTT. It codes for CASSYVINQPQHF.

This clone was observed a few times. The chain is built from TRBV9 and TRBJ2-3, with 8 bases fitting TRBD2. Per the germline V gene, CDR1 is SGDLS and CDR2 is YYNGEE. V trimming: 0 bases; J trimming: 1 base; junction bases outside the gene matches: 4. This CDR3 has 16 amino acids. CDR3 protein: CASSVGVSGGTDTQYF. As DNA, the CDR3 is TGTGCCAGCAGCGTAGGTGTTAGCGGGGGCACAGATACGCAGTATTTT.

This clone came up once. This chain joins TRBV27 and TRBJ2-7; D is ambiguous. There are 13 residues in the CDR3. In germline, CDR1 is MNHEY, CDR2 SMNVEV (reference sequence). V dropped 3 bases and J dropped 4 bases, with 10 bases sitting between them. The CDR3 DNA is TGTGCCAGCAGTTTTGGGATCGCATACGAGCAGTACTTC. The encoded protein is CASSFGIAYEQYF.

The CDR3 nucleotides read TGTGCCAGCACTACTTTAGAAGGCCTGGTTGATGGCTACACCTTC. Residues: CASTTLEGLVDGYTF. The chain uses TRBV7-9 and TRBJ1-2; no definite D call. Germline V gene lookup returns CDR1 SEHNR and CDR2 FQNEAQ (reference sequence). This CDR3 has 15 amino acids. Trimming took 7 bases from V and 6 from J, leaving 21 bases between them. Full variable domain (remainder filled in from reference TRBV7-9 and TRBJ1-2): DTGVSQNPRHKITKRGQNVTFRCDPISEHNRLYWYRQTLGQGPEFLTYFQNEAQLEKSRLLSDRFSAERPKGSFSTLEIQRTEQGDSAMYLCASTTLEGLVDGYTFGSGTRLTVV.

The V and J genes are TRBV30 and TRBJ2-1; D possibly corresponds to TRBD2 (6 bases). The CDR3 extends over 12 amino acids. Trimming left V 1 base short and J 12 bases short, with 13 bases between. CDR1 and CDR2 from the germline V gene are GTSNPN and SVGIG (reference sequence). The CDR3 region is CAWSDRDSAQFF. The CDR3 nucleotides read TGTGCCTGGAGTGACCGGGACTCCGCGCAGTTCTTC.

The chain combines TRBV25-1 with TRBJ1-1; D not certain. This CDR3 is 14 amino acids long. V shed 3 bases and J shed 1 base, with 9 bases lying between them. The germline CDR1 and CDR2 sequences are MGHDK and SYGVNS. CDR3 in amino acids: CASSESTRNTEAFF. The CDR3 coding sequence is TGTGCCAGCAGTGAGTCCACAAGGAACACTGAAGCTTTCTTT. Filled out from reference TRBV25-1 and TRBJ1-1, the complete variable domain reads EADIYQTPRYLVIGTGKKITLECSQTMGHDKMYWYQQDPGMELHLIHYSYGVNSTEKGDLSSESTVSRIRTEHFPLTLESARPSHTSQYLCASSESTRNTEAFFGQGTRLTVV.

This chain links TRBV4-1 with TRBJ2-5; D remains unclear. Matching the DNA end better, TRBJ2-7 makes the J call doubtful. CDR3 length: 15 amino acids. The germline V gene encodes CDR1 MGHRA and CDR2 YSYEKL. The CDR3 loop reads CASSQAPPLINEQYF. The CDR3 coding sequence is TGCGCCAGCAGCCAAGCCCCACCATTGATCAACGAGCAGTACTTC.

J is TRBJ2-1 and V is TRBV6-5; a possible D gene is TRBD1 (7 bases). Per the germline V gene, CDR1 is MNHEY and CDR2 is SVGAGI. The CDR3 has 13 residues. V gave up 8 bases and J gave up 10 bases, with 18 bases separating them. In nucleotides, the CDR3 is TGTGCCAGCGCGGACAGGAGGGTAGGAGAGCAGTTCTTC. This codes for CASADRRVGEQFF.